This record concerns one T cell receptor (beta chain) sequence. No antigen is known for it. This specimen belongs to a study of blood T cell dynamics during melanoma immunotherapy. Overall study: First-line therapy was either pembrolizumab or nivolumab with ipilimumab for metastatic melanoma.

V was pared by 2 bases and J by 3 bases, with 6 bases between. There are 12 residues in the CDR3. CDR1 GTSNPN and CDR2 SVGIG come from the germline V gene (reference sequence). Study-level results: Disease-control patients, not progressors, showed rising cfDNA rearrangement scores by W3. The study could not tell melanoma-specific clones from general immune activation.

Only in-frame clones appear in the TCRdb table, and some are missing; sequencing was by immunoSEQ multiplex PCR. The sample lists roughly 140 clones; approximately 94% were seen once. Indicated time point: pre-treatment baseline. Patients had no prior systemic cancer treatment, immunosuppressants or other active cancers. This specimen consisted of cell-free DNA from blood, obtained from a patient treated with checkpoint blockade. The clonotype originates from a human donor with melanoma. The chain has TRBV30 and TRBJ2-3; D gene uncertain. The CDR3 loop is CAWSPATDTQYF. Here the CDR3 DNA reads TGTGCCTGGAGTCCCGCGACAGATACGCAGTATTTT.